The T cell receptor beta chain described here comes from a study of T cells in localized non-small cell lung cancer (dated by TCRdb to about 2020). Turning to the overall study: The study analyzed T cell repertoires of 200 to 250 early-stage NSCLC patients, comparing tumors and uninvolved tumor-adjacent lungs. The cohort comprised some 220 treatment-naïve NSCLC patients with resected, localized lung tumors. A mean age of 66.3 years was recorded for the NSCLC patients, of whom some 130 were male and some 99 were female.

Beyond this particular receptor, the publication reports: Uninvolved tumor-adjacent lung showed the highest T cell clonality, higher than tumor, which suggests more focused antigenic responses in the adjacent lung. Longer overall survival was associated with higher T cell density in blood, whereas shorter survival was associated with higher clonality in adjacent lung. Because the study design was exploratory, TCR variables were selected using unadjusted p-values without false-discovery rate correction. A median of around 57 of the top 100 tumor clones were detected in paired uninvolved adjacent lung, and around 30 of these tumor clones were also found among the top 100 clones of the paired uninvolved adjacent lung. Because multi-region tumor sequencing was not performed, intratumor heterogeneity could not be ruled out.

This clone appeared a few times. The target of this receptor is not known. It has no much larger one-base neighbor in the sample; base qualities were not kept. The immunoSEQ Assay was used to sequence TCR beta CDR3 regions from DNA. Per the original workflow: To compute T cell density, TCR beta template counts were normalized to usable DNA, which was estimated by amplifying housekeeping genes. Richness was estimated with the preseqR package, extrapolating to 400,000 templates for PBMC samples and 120,000 templates for tissue samples. Clonality was calculated as one minus Pielou's evenness. Differential abundance testing on productive amino-acid clonotypes, with a minimum total count of 5 and an alpha of 0.1, was used to identify tissue-enriched TCRs. Repertoire overlap between compartments was quantified with the Jaccard Index and Morisita Overlap Index. GLIPH clustered TCR beta CDR3s with public tetramer-defined viral CDR3s; viral motifs required at least three viral sequences plus V-gene enrichment. Imported from immuneACCESS, the table was reduced by TCRdb to in-frame sequences with V and J called. These copies leave out some clones; in studies compared against another copy, an unresolved V gene accounts for under half, and the cause of the remainder is not known. From that table come the V and J calls and clone size; the DNA was used to work out D and trimming. Here the sample has about 78,000 clones; about four fifths occur a single time. The top ten hold 2.8% of the sample.

The CDR3 goes from the cysteine to the phenylalanine over 15 residues. Of the read, only the CDR3 DNA is kept; its 45 bases are in frame from base 1. The germline ends are 8 bases apart after V is trimmed by 2 bases and J by 0 bases. Based on the germline V gene, the CDR1 and CDR2 sequences are KGHSH and LQKENI. At diagnosis, tumor, uninvolved tumor-adjacent lung and peripheral blood were collected and then preserved as a mix of FFPE and fresh-frozen material. Blood samples were analyzed as peripheral blood mononuclear cells for TCR repertoire profiling. Recombination connected TRBV18 to TRBJ2-4; the D gene assignment is ambiguous. The sequenced sample was peripheral blood, obtained before any cancer treatment. The receptor was isolated from a man aged 40 to 70 with stage I lung adenocarcinoma. The encoded CDR3 is CASSPIGQAKNIQYF. The nucleotide sequence reads TGTGCCAGCTCACCAATAGGGCAAGCCAAAAACATTCAGTACTTC.